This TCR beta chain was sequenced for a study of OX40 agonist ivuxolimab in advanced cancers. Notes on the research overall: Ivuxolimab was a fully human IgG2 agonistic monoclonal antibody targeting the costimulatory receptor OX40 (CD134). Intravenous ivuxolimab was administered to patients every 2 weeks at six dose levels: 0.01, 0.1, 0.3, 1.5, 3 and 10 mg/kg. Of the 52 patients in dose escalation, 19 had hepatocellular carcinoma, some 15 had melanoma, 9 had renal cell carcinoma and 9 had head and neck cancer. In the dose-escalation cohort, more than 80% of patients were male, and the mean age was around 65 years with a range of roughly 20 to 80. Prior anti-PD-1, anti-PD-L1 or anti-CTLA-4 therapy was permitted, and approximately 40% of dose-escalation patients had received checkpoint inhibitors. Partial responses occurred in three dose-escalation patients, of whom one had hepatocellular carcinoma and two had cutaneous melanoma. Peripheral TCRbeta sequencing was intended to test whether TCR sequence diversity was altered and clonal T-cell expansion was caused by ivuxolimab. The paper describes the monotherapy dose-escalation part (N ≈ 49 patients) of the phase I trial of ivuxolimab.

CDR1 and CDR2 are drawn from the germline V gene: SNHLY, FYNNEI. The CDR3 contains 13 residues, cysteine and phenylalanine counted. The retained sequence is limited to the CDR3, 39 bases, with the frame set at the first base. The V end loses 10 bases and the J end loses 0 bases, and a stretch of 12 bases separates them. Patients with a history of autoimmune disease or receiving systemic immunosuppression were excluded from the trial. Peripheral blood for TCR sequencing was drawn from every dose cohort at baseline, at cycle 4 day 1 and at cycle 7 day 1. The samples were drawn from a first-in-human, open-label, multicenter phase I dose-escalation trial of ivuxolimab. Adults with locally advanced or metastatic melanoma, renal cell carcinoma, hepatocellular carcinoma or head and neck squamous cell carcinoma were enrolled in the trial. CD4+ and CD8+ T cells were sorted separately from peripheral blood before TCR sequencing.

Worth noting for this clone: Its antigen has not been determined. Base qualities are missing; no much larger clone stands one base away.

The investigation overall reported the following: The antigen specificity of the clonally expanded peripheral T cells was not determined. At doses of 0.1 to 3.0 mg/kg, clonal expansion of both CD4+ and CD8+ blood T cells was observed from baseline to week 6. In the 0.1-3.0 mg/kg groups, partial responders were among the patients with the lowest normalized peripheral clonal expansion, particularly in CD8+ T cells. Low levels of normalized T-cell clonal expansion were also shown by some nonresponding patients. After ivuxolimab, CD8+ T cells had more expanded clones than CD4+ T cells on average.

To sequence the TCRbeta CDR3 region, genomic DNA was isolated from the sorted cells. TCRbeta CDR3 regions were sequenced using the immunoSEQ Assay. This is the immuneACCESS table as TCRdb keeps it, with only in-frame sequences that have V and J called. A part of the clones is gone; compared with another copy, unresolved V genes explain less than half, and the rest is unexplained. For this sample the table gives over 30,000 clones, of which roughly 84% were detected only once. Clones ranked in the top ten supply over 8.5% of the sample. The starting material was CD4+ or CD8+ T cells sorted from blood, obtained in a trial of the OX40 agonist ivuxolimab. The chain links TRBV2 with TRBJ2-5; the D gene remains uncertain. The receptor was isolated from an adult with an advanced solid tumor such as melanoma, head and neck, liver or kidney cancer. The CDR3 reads CATSRTYQETQYF. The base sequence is TGTGCCACCTCAAGGACCTACCAAGAGACCCAGTACTTC.